This T cell receptor beta chain emerged from a study of T cells after yellow fever vaccination. Study observations and caveats: The secondary response showed a weaker magnitude and a faster peak, day 5 versus 15.

Notes on this clonotype: Antigen specificity is unknown.

This CDR3 has 13 residues. CDR1 and CDR2 (germline): LGHNA, YSLEER. Between the trimmed V and J ends, which lost 2 bases and 4 bases, there was a span of 7 bases. In TCRdb, the 5' RACE reads were re-called with MiXCR into one record per CDR3 protein. The sample holds some 350,000 distinct CDR3 sequences, roughly 6.2% seen once. The sequence came from a man younger than 40 who received the YFV17D yellow fever vaccine. The material sequenced was PBMCs, taken 5 days after the yellow fever booster vaccination. This chain connects TRBV4-3 to TRBJ2-3; possibly TRBD2 for D (5 bases). CDR3 DNA: TGCGCCAGCAGCCAACTTAGCGCAGATACGCAGTATTTT. Protein sequence: CASSQLSADTQYF.